These 15 T cell receptor beta chains were sequenced from one sample in a study of identical twins. MiXCR, applied by TCRdb to the 5' RACE reads, yields one record per CDR3 protein. The sample has some 440,000 distinct CDR3 sequences, more than 20% seen once. This sample also belongs to another study, concerning T cells expressing NK-cell markers.

The sample consisted of CD4+ T cells sorted from blood. The source is a woman aged 18-35 years in good health.

V and J are TRBV7-2 and TRBJ2-3; weak D call: TRBD2 (5 bases). Germline V CDR1 and CDR2: SGHTA, FQGNSA. Trimming took 5 bases from V and 7 from J, leaving 10 bases between them. The CDR3 has 12 amino acids. CDR3 nucleotides: TGTGCCAGCAGCGCGTCGGGAAATACGCAGTATTTT. It is translated as CASSASGNTQYF.

Only a few counts were recorded for this clonotype. The V and J genes are TRBV10-3 and TRBJ2-3; D not certain. Trimming shortened V by 10 bases and J by 3 bases, and 14 bases separated the two germline ends. Germline V gene lookup returns CDR1 ENHRY and CDR2 SYGVKD. The CDR3 sequence is 13 residues long. CDR3 in DNA: TGTGCCACCCGCCCTCCGGCGACAGATACGCAGTATTTT. Translating gives CATRPPATDTQYF.

This clonotype turned up a few times. V is TRBV29-1 and J is TRBJ2-7; 10 nucleotides align to TRBD1. The CDR3 is made up of 14 amino acids. Germline loops: CDR1 SQVTM, CDR2 ANQGSEA. J lost 3 bases, V lost 6 bases, and 8 bases had no gene match. DNA of the CDR3: TGCAGCGTGGCCCGGACAGGGGGTGTCTACGAGCAGTACTTC. Its translation: CSVARTGGVYEQYF.

This clonotype was recorded a few times. V gene TRBV6-5 combines with J gene TRBJ2-7, with 8 positions matching TRBD1. This CDR3 is 14 amino acids long. The trim removed 2 bases at V and 3 bases at J, leaving 3 bases unmatched. The V gene's germline CDR1 is MNHEY and CDR2 SVGAGI. The CDR3 loop is CASSYVQGGYEQYF. In DNA, the CDR3 is TGTGCCAGCAGTTACGTACAGGGGGGCTACGAGCAGTACTTC.

A few counts support this clonotype. The chain joins TRBV5-8 to TRBJ1-4; D possibly corresponds to TRBD1 (5 bases). Per the germline V gene, CDR1 is SGHTS and CDR2 is YDEGEE. V dropped 5 bases and J dropped 5 bases, with 16 bases sitting between them. The CDR3 is made up of 15 amino acids. The CDR3 is CASRPGTGENEKLFF. In DNA form, the CDR3 reads TGTGCCAGCAGACCGGGGACGGGAGAAAATGAAAAACTGTTTTTT.

This clonotype has just a few counts. The chain joins TRBV19 to TRBJ2-1; D is uncertain. The CDR3 contains 12 residues. Germline assignment: CDR1 LNHDA and CDR2 SQIVND (reference sequence). Trimming removed 2 bases at V and 10 bases at J, with 9 bases between. CDR3 coding DNA: TGTGCCAGTAGTATAAGTGGTGGAGAGCAGTTCTTC. Its translation is CASSISGGEQFF.

This clonotype was counted a few times. This rearrangement joins TRBV20-1 to TRBJ2-3; 7 bases fit TRBD2. The CDR3 loop spans 14 amino acids. V lost 6 bases to trimming and J lost 11 bases; unmatched junction nucleotides: 17. Germline V gene lookup returns CDR1 DFQATT and CDR2 SNEGSKA (reference sequence). The CDR3 region has the DNA TGCAGTGCGTCTGGCGGGAGCTCCAGACGGGGGCAGTATTTT. Protein sequence: CSASGGSSRRGQYF.

The gene calls are TRBV2 and TRBJ1-2; TRBD1 is a possible D gene (6 bases). V was pared by 8 bases and J by 5 bases, with 24 bases between. CDR3 length: 16 residues. The germline CDR1 and CDR2 sequences are SNHLY and FYNNEI. The CDR3 DNA is TGTGCCAGCCTCTTCGACAGGAATACATACGATTATGGCTACACCTTC. Translating gives CASLFDRNTYDYGYTF.

This clonotype was counted between two and nine times. The V and J genes are TRBV6-2 or TRBV6-3 and TRBJ2-1; TRBD2 matches at 13 bases. The CDR3 has 19 residues. The ends lost 2 bases at V and 8 bases at J; junction bases unmatched: 15. Germline lookup yields CDR1 MNHEY and CDR2 SVGEGT. CDR3 sequence: CASSYRRGTGTSGTYEQFF. In DNA, the CDR3 is TGTGCCAGCAGTTACCGAAGGGGAACCGGGACTAGCGGGACCTATGAGCAGTTCTTC.

The chain uses TRBV29-1 and TRBJ2-1, with a weak D call TRBD2 (6 bases). V shed 5 bases and J shed 7 bases, with 15 bases lying between them. CDR1 is SQVTM and CDR2 is ANQGSEA in the germline V gene. This CDR3 contains 13 residues. CDR3 DNA: TGCAGCGTTAGGGAGCGCCGGGAGAATGAGCAGTTCTTC. Translating it yields CSVRERRENEQFF.

The chain has TRBV20-1 and TRBJ2-7; D is unclear. Germline values: CDR1 DFQATT, CDR2 SNEGSKA (reference sequence). The CDR3 extends over 13 amino acids. With 2 bases removed from V and 1 base from J, the gap between germline ends came to 9 bases. CDR3 coding DNA: TGCAGTGCTAGAAACCAACATTCCTACGAGCAGTACTTC. Amino acid sequence: CSARNQHSYEQYF.

This clonotype was counted ten times or more. The rearrangement joins TRBV5-1 to TRBJ1-1, with a tentative D call TRBD1 (5 bases). The CDR3 length is 16 residues. With 1 base removed from V and 0 bases from J, the gap between germline ends came to 13 bases. Per the germline V gene, CDR1 is SGHRS and CDR2 is YFSETQ. The CDR3 sequence: CASSLYPPGLNTEAFF. CDR3 bases: TGCGCCAGCAGCTTGTACCCTCCGGGACTGAACACTGAAGCTTTCTTT.

There are many counts of this clonotype. The chain uses TRBV7-8 and TRBJ1-5; D unresolved. This CDR3 is 14 amino acids long. In germline, CDR1 is SGHVS, CDR2 FQNEAQ. The ends were cut back, 2 bases at V and 5 bases at J, with 10 bases in the middle. Here the CDR3 reads CASSLRALHQPQHF. The CDR3 nucleotides read TGTGCCAGCAGCTTACGGGCATTACATCAGCCCCAGCATTTT.

Many counts were recorded for this clonotype. This chain links TRBV12-3 or TRBV12-4 with TRBJ2-5; TRBD1 matches at 7 bases. V shed 6 bases and J 5 bases; nucleotides not matched to a gene: 9. The CDR3 spans 14 residues. The CDR3 protein is CASSDRDRFETQYF. CDR3 DNA sequence: TGTGCCAGCAGCGACCGGGACAGATTTGAGACCCAGTACTTC.

The J gene is TRBJ1-5, the V gene TRBV28, with TRBD1 matching over 11 bases. The CDR3 runs to 13 residues. The V segment lost 8 bases and the J segment 5 bases; nucleotides outside the gene matches: 2. CDR1 is MDHEN and CDR2 is SYDVKM in the germline V gene. Written as DNA, the CDR3 is TGTGCCAGCCGGGACAGGGGGGATCAGCCCCAGCATTTT. Translating it yields CASRDRGDQPQHF. The complete variable domain, with remaining parts taken from reference TRBV28 and TRBJ1-5, reads DVKVTQSSRYLVKRTGEKVFLECVQDMDHENMFWYRQDPGLGLRLIYFSYDVKMKEKGDIPEGYSVSREKKERFSLILESASTNQTSMYLCASRDRGDQPQHFGDGTRLSIL.